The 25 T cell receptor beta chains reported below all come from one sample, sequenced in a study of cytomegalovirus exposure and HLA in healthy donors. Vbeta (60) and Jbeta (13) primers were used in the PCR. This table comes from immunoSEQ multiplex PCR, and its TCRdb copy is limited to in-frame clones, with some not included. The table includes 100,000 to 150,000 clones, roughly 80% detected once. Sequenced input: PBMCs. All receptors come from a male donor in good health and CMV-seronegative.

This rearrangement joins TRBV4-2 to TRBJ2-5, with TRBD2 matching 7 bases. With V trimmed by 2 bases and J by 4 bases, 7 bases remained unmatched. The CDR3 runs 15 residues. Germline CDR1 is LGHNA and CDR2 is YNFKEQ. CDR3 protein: CASSQPGLPTETQYF. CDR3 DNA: TGTGCCAGCAGCCAACCGGGACTACCCACAGAGACCCAGTACTTC.

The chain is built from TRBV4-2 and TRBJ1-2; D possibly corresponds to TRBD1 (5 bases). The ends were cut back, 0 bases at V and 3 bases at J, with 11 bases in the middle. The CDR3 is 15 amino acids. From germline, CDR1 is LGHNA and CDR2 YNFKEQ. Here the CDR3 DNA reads TGTGCCAGCAGCCAAGAGCTCCGGGGGGACTATGGCTACACCTTC. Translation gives CASSQELRGDYGYTF.

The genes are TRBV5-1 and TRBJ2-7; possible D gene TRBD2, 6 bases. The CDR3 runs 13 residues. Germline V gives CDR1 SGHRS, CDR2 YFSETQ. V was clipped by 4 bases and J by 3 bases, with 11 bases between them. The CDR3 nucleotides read TGCGCCAGCAGCACGGGACTGCACTACGAGCAGTACTTC. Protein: CASSTGLHYEQYF. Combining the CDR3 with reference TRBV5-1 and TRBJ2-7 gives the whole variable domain KAGVTQTPRYLIKTRGQQVTLSCSPISGHRSVSWYQQTPGQGLQFLFEYFSETQRNKGNFPGRFSGRQFSNSRSEMNVSTLELGDSALYLCASSTGLHYEQYFGPGTRLTVT.

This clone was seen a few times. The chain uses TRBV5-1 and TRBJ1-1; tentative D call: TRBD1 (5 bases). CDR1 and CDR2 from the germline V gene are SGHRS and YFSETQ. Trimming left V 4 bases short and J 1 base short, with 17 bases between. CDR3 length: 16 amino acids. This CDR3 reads CASSPGLLNENTEAFF. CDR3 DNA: TGCGCCAGCAGCCCGGGACTTCTAAACGAGAACACTGAAGCTTTCTTT.

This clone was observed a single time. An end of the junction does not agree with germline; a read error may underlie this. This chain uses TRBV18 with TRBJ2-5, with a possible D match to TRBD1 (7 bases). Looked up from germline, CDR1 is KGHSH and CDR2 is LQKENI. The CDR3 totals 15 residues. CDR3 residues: CASSPPGRGVETQYF. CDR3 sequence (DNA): TGTGCCAGCTCTCCACCCGGCAGGGGGGTGGAGACCCAGTACTTC.

The CDR3 sequence is CATSRERTGGNIQYF. In DNA, the CDR3 is TGTGCCACCAGCAGAGAAAGGACAGGAGGAAACATTCAGTACTTC. The gene calls are TRBV15 and TRBJ2-4; TRBD1 matches at 7 bases. V shed 0 bases, J shed 6 bases, and the junction held 5 bases outside the gene matches. CDR1 LNHNV and CDR2 YYDKDF come from the germline V gene (reference sequence). The CDR3 loop spans 15 amino acids.

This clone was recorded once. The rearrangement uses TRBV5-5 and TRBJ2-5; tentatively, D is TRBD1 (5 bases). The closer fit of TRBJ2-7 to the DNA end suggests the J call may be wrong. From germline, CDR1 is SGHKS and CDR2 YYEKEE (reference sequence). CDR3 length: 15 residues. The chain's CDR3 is CASSFVPGNDYEQYF. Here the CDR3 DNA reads TGTGCCAGCAGCTTCGTCCCAGGGAATGATTACGAGCAGTACTTC.

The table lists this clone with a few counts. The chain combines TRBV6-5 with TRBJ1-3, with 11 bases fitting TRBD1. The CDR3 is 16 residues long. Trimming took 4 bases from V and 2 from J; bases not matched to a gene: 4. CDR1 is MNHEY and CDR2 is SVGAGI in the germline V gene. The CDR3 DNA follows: TGTGCCAGCAGTTCGGGACAGGGGGGACCTGGAAACACCATATATTTT. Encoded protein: CASSSGQGGPGNTIYF.

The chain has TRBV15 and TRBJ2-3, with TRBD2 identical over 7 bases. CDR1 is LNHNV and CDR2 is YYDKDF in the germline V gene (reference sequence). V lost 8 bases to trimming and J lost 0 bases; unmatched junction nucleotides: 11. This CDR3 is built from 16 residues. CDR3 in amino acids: CATRGRGGESTDTQYF. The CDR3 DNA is TGTGCCACCCGGGGTCGCGGGGGTGAGAGCACAGATACGCAGTATTTT.

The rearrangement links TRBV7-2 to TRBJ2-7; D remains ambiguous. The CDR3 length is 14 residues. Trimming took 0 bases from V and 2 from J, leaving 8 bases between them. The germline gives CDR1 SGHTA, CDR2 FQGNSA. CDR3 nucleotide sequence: TGTGCCAGCAGCTTAGCTCTGCAGGCCTACGAGCAGTACTTC. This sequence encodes CASSLALQAYEQYF.

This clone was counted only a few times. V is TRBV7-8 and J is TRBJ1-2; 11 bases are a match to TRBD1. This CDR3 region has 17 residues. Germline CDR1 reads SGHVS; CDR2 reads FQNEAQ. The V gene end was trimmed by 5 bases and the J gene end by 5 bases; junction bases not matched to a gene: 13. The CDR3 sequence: CASSQVHRTGGQYGYTF. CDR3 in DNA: TGTGCCAGCAGCCAGGTGCATAGGACAGGGGGCCAGTATGGCTACACCTTC.

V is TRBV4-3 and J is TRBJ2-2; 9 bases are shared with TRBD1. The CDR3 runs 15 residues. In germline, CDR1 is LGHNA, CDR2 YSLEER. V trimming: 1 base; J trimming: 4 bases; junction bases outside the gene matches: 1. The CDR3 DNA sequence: TGCGCCAGCAGCCAAGGACAGGGGGTCACCGGGGAGCTGTTTTTT. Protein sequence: CASSQGQGVTGELFF.

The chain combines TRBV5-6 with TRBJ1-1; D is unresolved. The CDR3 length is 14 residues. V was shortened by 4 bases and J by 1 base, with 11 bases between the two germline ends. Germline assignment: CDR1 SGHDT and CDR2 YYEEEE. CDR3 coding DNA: TGTGCCAGCAGCCCTCTAGGCAGGAACACTGAAGCTTTCTTT. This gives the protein CASSPLGRNTEAFF.

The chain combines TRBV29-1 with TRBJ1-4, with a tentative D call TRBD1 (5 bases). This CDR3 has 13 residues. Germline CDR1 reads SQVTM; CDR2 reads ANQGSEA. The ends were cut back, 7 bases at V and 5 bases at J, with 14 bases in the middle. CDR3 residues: CSATQVPNEKLFF. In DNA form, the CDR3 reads TGCAGCGCTACACAGGTCCCGAATGAAAAACTGTTTTTT.

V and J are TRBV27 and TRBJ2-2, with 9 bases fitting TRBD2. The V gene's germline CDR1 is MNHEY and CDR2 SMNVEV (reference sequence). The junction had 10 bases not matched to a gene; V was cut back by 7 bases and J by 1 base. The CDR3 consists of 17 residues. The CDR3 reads CASTMWASGKNTGELFF. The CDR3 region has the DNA TGTGCCAGCACCATGTGGGCTAGCGGGAAGAACACCGGGGAGCTGTTTTTT.

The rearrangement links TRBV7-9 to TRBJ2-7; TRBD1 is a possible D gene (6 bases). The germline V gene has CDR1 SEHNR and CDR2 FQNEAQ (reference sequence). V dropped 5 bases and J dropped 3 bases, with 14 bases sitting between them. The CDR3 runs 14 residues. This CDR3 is CASSPLDRYYEQYF. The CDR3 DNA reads TGTGCCAGCAGCCCCCTCGACAGGTACTACGAGCAGTACTTC.

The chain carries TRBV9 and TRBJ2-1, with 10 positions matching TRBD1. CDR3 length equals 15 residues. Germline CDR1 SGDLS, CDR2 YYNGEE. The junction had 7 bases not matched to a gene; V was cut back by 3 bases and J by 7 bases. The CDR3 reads CASSAAGTGANEQFF. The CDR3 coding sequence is TGTGCCAGCAGCGCGGCCGGGACAGGGGCAAATGAGCAGTTCTTC. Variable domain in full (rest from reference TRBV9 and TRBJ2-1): DSGVTQTPKHLITATGQRVTLRCSPRSGDLSVYWYQQSLDQGLQFLIQYYNGEERAKGNILERFSAQQFPDLHSELNLSSLELGDSALYFCASSAAGTGANEQFFGPGTRLTVL.

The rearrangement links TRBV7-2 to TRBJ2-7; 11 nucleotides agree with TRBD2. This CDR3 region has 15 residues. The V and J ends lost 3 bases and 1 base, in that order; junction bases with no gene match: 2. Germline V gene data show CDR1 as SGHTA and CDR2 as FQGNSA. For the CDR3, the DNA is TGTGCCAGCAGCTTTAGCGGGGGGGGGTCCTACGAGCAGTACTTC. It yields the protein CASSFSGGGSYEQYF.

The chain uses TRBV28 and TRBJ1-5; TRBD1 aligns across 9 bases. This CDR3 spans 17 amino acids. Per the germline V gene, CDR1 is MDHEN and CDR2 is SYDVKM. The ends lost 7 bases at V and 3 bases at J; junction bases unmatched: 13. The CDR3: CASISAGTGWFNQPQHF. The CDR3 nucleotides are TGTGCCAGCATATCCGCGGGGACAGGGTGGTTCAATCAGCCCCAGCATTTT.

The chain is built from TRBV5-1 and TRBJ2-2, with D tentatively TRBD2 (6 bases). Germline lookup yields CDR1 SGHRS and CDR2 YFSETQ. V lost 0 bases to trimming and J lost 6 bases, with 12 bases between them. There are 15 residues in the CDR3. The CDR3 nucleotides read TGCGCCAGCAGCTTGGCCGGAGGGACCCCCGGGGAGCTGTTTTTT. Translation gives CASSLAGGTPGELFF. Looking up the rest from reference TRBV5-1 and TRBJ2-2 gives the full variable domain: KAGVTQTPRYLIKTRGQQVTLSCSPISGHRSVSWYQQTPGQGLQFLFEYFSETQRNKGNFPGRFSGRQFSNSRSEMNVSTLELGDSALYLCASSLAGGTPGELFFGEGSRLTVL.

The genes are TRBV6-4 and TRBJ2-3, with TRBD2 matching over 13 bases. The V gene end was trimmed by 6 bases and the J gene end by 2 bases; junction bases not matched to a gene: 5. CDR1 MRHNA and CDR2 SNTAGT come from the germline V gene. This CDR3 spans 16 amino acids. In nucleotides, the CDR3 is TGTGCCAGCAGGCGGACTAGCGGGAGTGTCACAGATACGCAGTATTTT. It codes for CASRRTSGSVTDTQYF.

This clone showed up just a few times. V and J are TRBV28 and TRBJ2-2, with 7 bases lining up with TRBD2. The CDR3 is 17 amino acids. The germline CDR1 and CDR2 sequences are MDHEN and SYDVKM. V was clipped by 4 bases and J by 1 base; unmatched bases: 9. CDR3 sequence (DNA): TGTGCCAGCAGTTGGCTGGTCGGGGAGGGGAACACCGGGGAGCTGTTTTTT. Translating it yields CASSWLVGEGNTGELFF.

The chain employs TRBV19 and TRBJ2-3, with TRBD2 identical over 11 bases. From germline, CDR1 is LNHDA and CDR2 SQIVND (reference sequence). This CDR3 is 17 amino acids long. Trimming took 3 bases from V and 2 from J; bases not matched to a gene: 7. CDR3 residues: CASSIRGTSGLTDTQYF. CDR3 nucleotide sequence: TGTGCCAGTAGTATTAGGGGGACTAGCGGCCTCACAGATACGCAGTATTTT.

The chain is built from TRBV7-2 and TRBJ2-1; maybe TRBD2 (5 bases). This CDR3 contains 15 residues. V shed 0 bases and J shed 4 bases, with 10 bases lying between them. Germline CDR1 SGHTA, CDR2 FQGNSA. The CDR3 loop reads CASSLAVGSYNEQFF. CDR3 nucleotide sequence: TGTGCCAGCAGCTTAGCCGTTGGGAGTTACAATGAGCAGTTCTTC.

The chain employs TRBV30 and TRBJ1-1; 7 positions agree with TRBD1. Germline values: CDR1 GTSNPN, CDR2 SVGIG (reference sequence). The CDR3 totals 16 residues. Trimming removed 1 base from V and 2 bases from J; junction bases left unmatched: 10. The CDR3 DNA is TGTGCCTGGAGTGCCAATAAAAACAGGGGAAACACTGAAGCTTTCTTT. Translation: CAWSANKNRGNTEAFF.